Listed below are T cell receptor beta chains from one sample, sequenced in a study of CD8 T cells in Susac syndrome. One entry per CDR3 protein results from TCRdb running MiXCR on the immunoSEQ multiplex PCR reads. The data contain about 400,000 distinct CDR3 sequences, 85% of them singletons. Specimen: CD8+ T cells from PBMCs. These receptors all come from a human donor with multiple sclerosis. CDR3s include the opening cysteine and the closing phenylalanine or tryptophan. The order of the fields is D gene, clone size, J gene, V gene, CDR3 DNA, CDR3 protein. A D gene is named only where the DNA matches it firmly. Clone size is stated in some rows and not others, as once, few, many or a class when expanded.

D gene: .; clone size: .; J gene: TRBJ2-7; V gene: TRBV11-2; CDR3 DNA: TGTGCCAGCAGCTTAGATTCGGCGGGCAGGGGTTCCTACGAGCAGTACTTC; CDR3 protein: CASSLDSAGRGSYEQYF
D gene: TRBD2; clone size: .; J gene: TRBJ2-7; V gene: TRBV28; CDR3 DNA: TGTGCCAGTATGACTAGCGCGAACCCTAACTCCTACGAGCAGTACTTC; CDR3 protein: CASMTSANPNSYEQYF
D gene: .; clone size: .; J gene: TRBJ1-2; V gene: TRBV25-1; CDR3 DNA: TGTGCCAGCAGTGAAGGGTTTGGCTACACCTTC; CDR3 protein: CASSEGFGYTF
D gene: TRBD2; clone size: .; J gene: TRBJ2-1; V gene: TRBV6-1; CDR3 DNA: TGTGCCAGCAGTGAGCTTCCACTAGCGGGAGGGGGCTGGGATGAGCAGTTCTTC; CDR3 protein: CASSELPLAGGGWDEQFF
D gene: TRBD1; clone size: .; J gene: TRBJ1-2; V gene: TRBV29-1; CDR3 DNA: TGCAGCGTGCCAGGTGGGGGGACAGAGTCCCGGCGAGGCTATGGCTACACCTTC; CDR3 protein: CSVPGGGTESRRGYGYTF
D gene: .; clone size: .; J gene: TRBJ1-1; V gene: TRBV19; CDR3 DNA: TGTGCCAGTAGTATATTCCGGGGGACCCCCGGGAGGACTGAAGCTTTCTTT; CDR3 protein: CASSIFRGTPGRTEAFF
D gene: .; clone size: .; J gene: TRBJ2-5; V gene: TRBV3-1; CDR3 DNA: TGTGCCAGCAGCCAAGTTCCCCGGATGGAGACCCAGTACTTC; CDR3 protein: CASSQVPRMETQYF
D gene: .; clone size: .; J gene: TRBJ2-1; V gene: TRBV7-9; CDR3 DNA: TGTGCCAGCAGCCCTACTATGGGTAGCTCCTACAATGAGCAGTTCTTC; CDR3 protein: CASSPTMGSSYNEQFF
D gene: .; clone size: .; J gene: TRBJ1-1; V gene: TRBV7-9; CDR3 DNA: TGTGCCAGCAGCTCTCCACTTGGCAACTCTCCTGAAGCTTTCTTT; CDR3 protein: CASSSPLGNSPEAFF
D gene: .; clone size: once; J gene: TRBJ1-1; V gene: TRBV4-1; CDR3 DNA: TGCGCCAGCAGCCAAGATAGTGGAATGGGGGCTGAAGCTTTCTTT; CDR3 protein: CASSQDSGMGAEAFF
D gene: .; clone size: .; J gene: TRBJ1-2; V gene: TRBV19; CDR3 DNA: TGTGCCAGTAGTATAAAGCCATGGATCAACTATGGCTACACCTTC; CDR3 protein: CASSIKPWINYGYTF